At least ten counts were recorded for the clone carrying this T cell receptor beta chain. This sample stems from a study of T cells in Graves' hyperthyroidism and ophthalmopathy. Overall study context: Upon initial diagnosis and before any treatment, peripheral blood was collected.

Germline loops: CDR1 LGHDT, CDR2 YNNKEL (reference sequence). This CDR3 region has 15 residues. The V and J ends lost 5 bases and 5 bases, in that order; junction bases with no gene match: 4. Amplified TCR beta CDR3 regions derived from RNA transcripts. The HTBI primer set drove a first-round RT-PCR of the TCR CDR3. Each CDR3 protein gets one entry after TCRdb re-called the multiplex PCR reads with MiXCR. The data show 400,000 to 500,000 distinct CDR3 sequences, about 15% seen once. In the ophthalmopathy cohort, Clinical Activity Score was at least 3, NOSPECS grade at least 4, and duration under 3 months. Researchers barred patients who had uncontrolled infection, other autoimmune disease, pregnancy or lactation. Fresh peripheral blood, around 11 ml of it, supplied the PBMCs.

This receptor was obtained from a young man with Graves' ophthalmopathy. This chain connects TRBV3-1 to TRBJ2-2, with 11 nucleotides matching TRBD2. Sequenced input: blood. CDR3 coding DNA: TGTGCCAGCAGCTCTAGCGGGAGGTTTACCGGGGAGCTGTTTTTT. Amino acids: CASSSSGRFTGELFF.